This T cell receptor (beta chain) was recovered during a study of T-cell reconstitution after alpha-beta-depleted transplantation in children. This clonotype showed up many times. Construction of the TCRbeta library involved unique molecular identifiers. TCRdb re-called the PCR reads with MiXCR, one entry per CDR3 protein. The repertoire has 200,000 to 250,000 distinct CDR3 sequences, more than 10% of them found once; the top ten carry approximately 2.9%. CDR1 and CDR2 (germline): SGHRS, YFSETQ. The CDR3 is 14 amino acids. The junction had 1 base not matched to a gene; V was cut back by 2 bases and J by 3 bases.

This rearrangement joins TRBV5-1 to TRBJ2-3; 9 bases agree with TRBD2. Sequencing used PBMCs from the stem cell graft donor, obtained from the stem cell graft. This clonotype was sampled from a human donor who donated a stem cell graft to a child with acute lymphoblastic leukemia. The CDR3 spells CASSFSGRTDTQYF. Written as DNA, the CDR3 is TGCGCCAGCAGCTTCAGCGGGAGGACAGATACGCAGTATTTT.